This T cell receptor beta chain comes out of a study of T cell responses to AZD1222 COVID-19 vaccine. Study-wide results and limits: Females outnumbered males among donors, who were mostly white British; clonal diversity was possibly underestimated. Seropositive at baseline were only a handful of AZD1222 recipients. Spike-specific TCRs gained breadth and depth after people received two AZD1222 doses. Targeting of unmutated variant regions was reportedly seen in nearly half of spike-specific TCRs.

Some clones are missing from TCRdb's copy, which holds only in-frame ones; the method was immunoSEQ multiplex PCR. This sample has approximately 72,000 clones, with roughly nine tenths found just once. Germline lookup yields CDR1 SGHVS and CDR2 FNYEAQ. CDR3 size: 15 residues. V was clipped by 6 bases and J by 6 bases; unmatched bases: 5. In the case of this clone: Its antigen is still unknown.

The J gene is TRBJ2-2, the V gene TRBV7-6, with 12 nucleotides matching TRBD1. This TCR came from an adult who received the AZD1222 COVID-19 vaccine. Material: peripheral blood, obtained 28 days after the second AZD1222 dose. The CDR3 DNA reads TGTGCCAGCAGGGCCGGGACAGGGGGCTCCGGGGAGCTGTTTTTT. This codes for CASRAGTGGSGELFF.